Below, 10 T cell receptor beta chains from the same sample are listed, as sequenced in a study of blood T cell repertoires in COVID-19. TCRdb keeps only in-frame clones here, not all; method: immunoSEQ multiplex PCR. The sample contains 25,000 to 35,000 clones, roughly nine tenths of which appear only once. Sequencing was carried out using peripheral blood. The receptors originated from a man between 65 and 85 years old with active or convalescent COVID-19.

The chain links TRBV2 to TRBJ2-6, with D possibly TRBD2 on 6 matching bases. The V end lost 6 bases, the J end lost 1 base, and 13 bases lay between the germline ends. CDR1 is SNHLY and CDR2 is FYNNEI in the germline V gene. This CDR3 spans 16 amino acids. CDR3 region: CASSAGPWSGANVLTF. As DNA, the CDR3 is TGTGCCAGCAGCGCGGGACCTTGGTCTGGGGCCAACGTCCTGACTTTC.

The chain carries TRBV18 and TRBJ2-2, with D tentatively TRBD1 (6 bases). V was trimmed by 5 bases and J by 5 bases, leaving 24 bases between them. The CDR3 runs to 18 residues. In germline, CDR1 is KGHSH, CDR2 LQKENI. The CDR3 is CASSYTATGTSLTGELFF. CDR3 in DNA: TGTGCCAGCTCATACACGGCGACCGGGACAAGCCTTACCGGGGAGCTGTTTTTT.

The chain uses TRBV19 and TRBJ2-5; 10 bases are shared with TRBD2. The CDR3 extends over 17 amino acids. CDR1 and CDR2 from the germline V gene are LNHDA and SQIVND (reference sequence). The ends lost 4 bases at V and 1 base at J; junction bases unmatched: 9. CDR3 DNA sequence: TGTGCCAGTAGTACCTACGGACTAGCGGAGTTCCAAGAGACCCAGTACTTC. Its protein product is CASSTYGLAEFQETQYF.

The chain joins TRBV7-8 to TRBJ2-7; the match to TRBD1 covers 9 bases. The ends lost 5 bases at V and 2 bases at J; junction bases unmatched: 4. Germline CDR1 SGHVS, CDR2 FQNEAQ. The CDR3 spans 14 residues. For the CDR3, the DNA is TGTGCCAGCAGCGCGCGACAGGGGGCCTACGAGCAGTACTTC. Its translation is CASSARQGAYEQYF. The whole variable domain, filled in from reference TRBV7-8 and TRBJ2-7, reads GAGVSQSPRYKVAKRGQDVALRCDPISGHVSLFWYQQALGQGPEFLTYFQNEAQLDKSGLPSDRFFAERPEGSVSTLKIQRTQQEDSAVYLCASSARQGAYEQYFGPGTRLTVT.

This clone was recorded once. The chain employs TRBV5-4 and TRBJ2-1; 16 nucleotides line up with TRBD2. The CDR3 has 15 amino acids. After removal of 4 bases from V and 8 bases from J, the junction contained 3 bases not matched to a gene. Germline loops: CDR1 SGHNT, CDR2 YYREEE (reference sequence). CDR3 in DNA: TGTGCCAGCAGCACGGGACTAGCGGGAGGGGATGAGCAGTTCTTC. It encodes CASSTGLAGGDEQFF.

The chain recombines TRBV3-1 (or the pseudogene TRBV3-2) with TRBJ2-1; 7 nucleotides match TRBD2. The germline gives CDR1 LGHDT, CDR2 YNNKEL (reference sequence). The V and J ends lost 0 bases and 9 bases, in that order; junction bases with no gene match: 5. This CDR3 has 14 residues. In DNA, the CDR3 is TGTGCCAGCAGCCAAGATCCTGGCGGGAGTGAGCAGTTCTTC. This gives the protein CASSQDPGGSEQFF.

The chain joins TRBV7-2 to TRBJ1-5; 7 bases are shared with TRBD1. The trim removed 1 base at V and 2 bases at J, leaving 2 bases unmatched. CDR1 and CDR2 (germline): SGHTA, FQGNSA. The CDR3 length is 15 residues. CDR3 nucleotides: TGTGCCAGCAGCTTAGGGGACAGACGCAATCAGCCCCAGCATTTT. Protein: CASSLGDRRNQPQHF.

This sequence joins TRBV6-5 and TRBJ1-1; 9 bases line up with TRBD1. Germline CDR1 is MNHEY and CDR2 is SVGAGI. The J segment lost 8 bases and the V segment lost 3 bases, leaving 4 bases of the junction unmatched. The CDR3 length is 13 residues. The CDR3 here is CASSYPGQGEAFF. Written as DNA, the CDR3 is TGTGCCAGCAGTTATCCGGGACAGGGCGAAGCTTTCTTT.

The CDR3 sequence: CASSVDMLAGGLYNEQFF. The CDR3 DNA reads TGTGCCAGCAGCGTAGACATGTTAGCGGGAGGGCTATACAATGAGCAGTTCTTC. The chain combines TRBV9 with TRBJ2-1, with 11 positions matching TRBD2. The CDR3 contains 18 residues. Germline CDR1 and CDR2: SGDLS and YYNGEE. Losses at the gene ends were 0 bases for V and 4 bases for J; bases not matched to a gene: 9. Looking up the rest from reference TRBV9 and TRBJ2-1 gives the full variable domain: DSGVTQTPKHLITATGQRVTLRCSPRSGDLSVYWYQQSLDQGLQFLIQYYNGEERAKGNILERFSAQQFPDLHSELNLSSLELGDSALYFCASSVDMLAGGLYNEQFFGPGTRLTVL.

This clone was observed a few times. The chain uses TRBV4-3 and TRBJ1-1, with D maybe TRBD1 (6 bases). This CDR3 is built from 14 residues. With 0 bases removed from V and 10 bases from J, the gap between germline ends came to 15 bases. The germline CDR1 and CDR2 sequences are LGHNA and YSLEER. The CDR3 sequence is CASSQDRDTLPAFF. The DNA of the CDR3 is TGCGCCAGCAGCCAAGATAGGGACACCTTGCCAGCTTTCTTT.